This T cell receptor beta chain was found in a study of low-dose radiotherapy and immunotherapy resistance in tumors. Study context: Aspirin 300 mg was given orally each day for four cycles from cycle 1 day 1.

The authors amplified TCRs for about 20 PCR cycles with a constant-region primer and a V-primer adapter. In vitro transcription amplified isolated mRNA. TCRdb itself ran the reads through MiXCR, one entry per CDR3 protein. The table lists tens of thousands of distinct CDR3 sequences, 10% to 15% of them singletons, with approximately 6.2% in the top ten. The sample's time point: before trial treatment. In the RACIN dose-escalation trial, donors got nivolumab plus ipilimumab with aspirin, cyclophosphamide and radiotherapy. The CDR3 has 14 residues. Germline V CDR1 and CDR2: SQVTM, ANQGSEA. J was trimmed by 4 bases and V by 4 bases; bases with no gene match: 4.

The TCR was taken from a female donor with ovarian cancer. The input for sequencing was PBMCs, taken before treatment. The rearrangement links TRBV29-1 to TRBJ2-1, with TRBD1 identical over 10 bases. CDR3 region: CSVGGTGVYNEQFF. The CDR3 region has the DNA TGCAGCGTTGGTGGGACAGGGGTATACAATGAGCAGTTCTTC.